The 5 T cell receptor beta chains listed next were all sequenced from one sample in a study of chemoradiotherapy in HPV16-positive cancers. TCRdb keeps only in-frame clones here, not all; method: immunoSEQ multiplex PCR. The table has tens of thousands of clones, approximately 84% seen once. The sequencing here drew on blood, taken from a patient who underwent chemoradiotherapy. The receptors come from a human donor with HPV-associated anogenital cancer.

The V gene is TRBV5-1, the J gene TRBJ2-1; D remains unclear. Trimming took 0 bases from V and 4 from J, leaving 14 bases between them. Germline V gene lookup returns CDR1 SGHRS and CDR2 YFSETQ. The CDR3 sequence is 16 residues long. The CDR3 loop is CASSLANPRGYNEQFF. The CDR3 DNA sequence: TGCGCCAGCAGCTTGGCCAATCCCAGAGGTTACAATGAGCAGTTCTTC.

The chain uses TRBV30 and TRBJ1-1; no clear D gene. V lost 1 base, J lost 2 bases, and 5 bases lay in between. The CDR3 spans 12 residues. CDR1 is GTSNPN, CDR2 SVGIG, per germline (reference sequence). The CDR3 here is CAWSGTNTEAFF. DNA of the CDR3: TGTGCCTGGAGTGGTACCAACACTGAAGCTTTCTTT.

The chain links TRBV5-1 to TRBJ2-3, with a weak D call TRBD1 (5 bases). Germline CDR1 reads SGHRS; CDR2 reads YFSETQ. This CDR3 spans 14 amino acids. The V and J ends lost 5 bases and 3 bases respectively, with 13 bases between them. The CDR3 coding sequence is TGCGCCAGCAGTCAGAGTGGGGCTACAGATACGCAGTATTTT. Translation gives CASSQSGATDTQYF.

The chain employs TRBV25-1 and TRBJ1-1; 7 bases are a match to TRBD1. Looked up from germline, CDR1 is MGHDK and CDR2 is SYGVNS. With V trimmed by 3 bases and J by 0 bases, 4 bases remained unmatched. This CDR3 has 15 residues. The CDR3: CASSDLGQLNTEAFF. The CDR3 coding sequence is TGTGCCAGCAGTGATTTGGGACAGCTGAACACTGAAGCTTTCTTT.

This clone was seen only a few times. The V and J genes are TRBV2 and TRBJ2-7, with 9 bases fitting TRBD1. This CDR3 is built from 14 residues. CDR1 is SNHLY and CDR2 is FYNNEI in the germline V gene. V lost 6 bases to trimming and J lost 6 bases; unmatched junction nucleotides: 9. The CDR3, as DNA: TGTGCCAGCAGCCGAGGGGGACAGGGACCCGAGCAGTACTTC. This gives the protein CASSRGGQGPEQYF.